This TCR beta chain was obtained from a study of molecular identifiers for immune sequencing clone quantification. General study results and limits: In cases of identical TCR molecules sharing a barcode, highly expanded clone sizes could be underestimated.

Sorted cell numbers of about 19,000 to 1,000,000, with 10%, 30% or 50% RNA, served as input for naive CD8 libraries. This clonotype was seen ten or more times. Its antigen is not known. V lost 0 bases and J 1 base, leaving 16 bases between the germline ends. CDR3 length: 18 residues. TCRdb fed the PCR reads into MiXCR, producing one record per CDR3 protein. Of about half a million distinct CDR3 sequences detected, 20% to 25% appear once; the ten largest clones hold more than 0.8%. The receptor was isolated from a human donor in good health. Some libraries in this study had Jurkat cell RNA spiked in. The sequencing input was naive CD8+ T cells from blood, with Jurkat cell RNA spiked in. Stated subset: FACS-sorted CD8+CD4-CCR7+CD45RA+ naive T cells. This rearrangement joins TRBV23-1 to TRBJ1-5; a weak D match, TRBD1 (6 bases). TRBV23-1 is marked as an open reading frame, function uncertain. The CDR3 sequence is CASSQSKGGIGSNQPQHF. CDR3 sequence (DNA): TGCGCCAGCAGTCAATCGAAAGGGGGTATCGGAAGCAATCAGCCCCAGCATTTT.